This T cell receptor beta chain was profiled in a study of T cell clonotyping in hematopoietic cell transplantation. Findings and caveats of the study: After transplant, recipient diversity fell while pathologically expanded clonotypes grew through day 180.

V was shortened by 8 bases and J by 3 bases, with 14 bases between the two germline ends. CDR3 length: 13 residues. From germline, CDR1 is MDHEN and CDR2 SYDVKM. The protocol was immunoSEQ multiplex PCR, while the TCRdb copy is restricted to in-frame clones and leaves out a portion. The sample lists some 6,300 clones; about 83% were seen once. Worth noting for this clone: The antigen remains unidentified.

This material consisted of peripheral blood mononuclear cells, taken 100 days after allogeneic stem cell transplant. The clonotype originates from a female patient in her 40s who had an allogeneic stem cell transplant from a related donor, so the T cells may come from the graft donor. Some clones in this sample may be carry-over from other donors' samples. The chain couples TRBV28 to TRBJ2-7, with D perhaps matching TRBD2 (6 bases). CDR3 nucleotide sequence: TGTGCCAGCCGTATGGACTACCGCTACGAGCAGTACTTC. It codes for CASRMDYRYEQYF.